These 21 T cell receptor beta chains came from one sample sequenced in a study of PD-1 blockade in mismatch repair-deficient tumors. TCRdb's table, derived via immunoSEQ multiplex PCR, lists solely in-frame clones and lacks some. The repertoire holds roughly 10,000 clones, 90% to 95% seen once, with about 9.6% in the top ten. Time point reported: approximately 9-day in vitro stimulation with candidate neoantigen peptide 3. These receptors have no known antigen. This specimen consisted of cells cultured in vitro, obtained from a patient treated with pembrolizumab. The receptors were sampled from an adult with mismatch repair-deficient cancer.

CDR3 DNA: TGTGCTAGTGGTTCCAACAGGGATGGGACTAGCGGGATCCAAGAGACCCAGTACTTC. It yields the protein CASGSNRDGTSGIQETQYF. This chain connects TRBV12-5 to TRBJ2-5, with 13 bases fitting TRBD2. CDR1 LGHNT and CDR2 FRNRAP come from the germline V gene. The CDR3 is 19 residues long. Trimming at V came to 4 bases and at J to 1 base, leaving 12 bases not matched to a gene.

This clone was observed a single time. The chain's CDR3 is CASSERRQALSEAFF. CDR3 coding DNA: TGCGCCAGCAGTGAGAGGAGGCAGGCACTCAGTGAAGCTTTCTTT. The chain carries TRBV10-2 and TRBJ1-1; D remains ambiguous. This CDR3 region has 15 residues. Per the germline V gene, CDR1 is WSHSY and CDR2 is SAAADI. The V end lost 2 bases, the J end lost 7 bases, and 17 bases lay between the germline ends.

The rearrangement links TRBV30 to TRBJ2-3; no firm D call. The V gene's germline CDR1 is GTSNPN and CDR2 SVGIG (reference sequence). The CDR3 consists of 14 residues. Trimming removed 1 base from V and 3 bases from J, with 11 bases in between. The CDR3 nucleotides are TGTGCCTGGAGTGCCTCGGTAGCAACAGATACGCAGTATTTT. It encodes CAWSASVATDTQYF. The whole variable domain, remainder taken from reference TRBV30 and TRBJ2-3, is SQTIHQWPATLVQPVGSPLSLECTVEGTSNPNLYWYRQAAGRGLQLLFYSVGIGQISSEVPQNLSASRPQDRQFILSSKKLLLSDSGFYLCAWSASVATDTQYFGPGTRLTVL.

CDR3 bases: TGTGCCATCAGTGAGCCAAGGAGCAATCAGCCCCAGCATTTT. Amino acids: CAISEPRSNQPQHF. J is TRBJ1-5 and V is TRBV10-3; D uncertain. Trimming took 2 bases from V and 1 from J, leaving 6 bases between them. The CDR3 is 14 residues long. Germline CDR1 and CDR2: ENHRY and SYGVKD.

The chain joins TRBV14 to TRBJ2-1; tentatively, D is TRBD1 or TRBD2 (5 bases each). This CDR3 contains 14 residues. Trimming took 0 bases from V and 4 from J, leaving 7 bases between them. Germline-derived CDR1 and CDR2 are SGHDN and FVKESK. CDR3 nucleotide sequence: TGTGCCAGCAGCCAAGAGGGACGGTACAATGAGCAGTTCTTC. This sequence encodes CASSQEGRYNEQFF.

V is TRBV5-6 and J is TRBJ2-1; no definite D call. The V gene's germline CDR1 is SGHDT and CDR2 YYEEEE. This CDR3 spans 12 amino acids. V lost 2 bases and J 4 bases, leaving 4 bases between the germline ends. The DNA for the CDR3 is TGTGCCAGCAGCTTCTTGTACAATGAGCAGTTCTTC. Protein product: CASSFLYNEQFF.

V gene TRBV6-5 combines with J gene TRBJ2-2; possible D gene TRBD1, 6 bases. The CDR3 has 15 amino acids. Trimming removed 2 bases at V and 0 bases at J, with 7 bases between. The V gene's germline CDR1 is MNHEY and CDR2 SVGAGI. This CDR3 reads CASSYGQTNTGELFF. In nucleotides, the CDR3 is TGTGCCAGCAGTTACGGACAGACGAACACCGGGGAGCTGTTTTTT.

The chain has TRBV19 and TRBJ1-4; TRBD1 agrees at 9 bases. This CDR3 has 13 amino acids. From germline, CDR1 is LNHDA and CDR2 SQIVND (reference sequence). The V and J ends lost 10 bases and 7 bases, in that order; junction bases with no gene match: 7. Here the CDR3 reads CATRTGAGEKLFF. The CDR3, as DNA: TGTGCCACCAGGACAGGGGCGGGTGAAAAACTGTTTTTT. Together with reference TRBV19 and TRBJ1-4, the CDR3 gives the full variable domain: DGGITQSPKYLFRKEGQNVTLSCEQNLNHDAMYWYRQDPGQGLRLIYYSQIVNDFQKGDIAEGYSVSREKKESFPLTVTSAQKNPTAFYLCATRTGAGEKLFFGSGTQLSVL.

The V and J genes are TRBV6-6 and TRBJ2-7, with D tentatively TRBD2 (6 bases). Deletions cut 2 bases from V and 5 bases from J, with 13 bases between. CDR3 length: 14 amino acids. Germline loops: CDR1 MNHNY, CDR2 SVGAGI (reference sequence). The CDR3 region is CASSYPSEGDEQYF. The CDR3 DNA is TGTGCCAGCAGTTACCCTAGCGAGGGCGACGAGCAGTACTTC.

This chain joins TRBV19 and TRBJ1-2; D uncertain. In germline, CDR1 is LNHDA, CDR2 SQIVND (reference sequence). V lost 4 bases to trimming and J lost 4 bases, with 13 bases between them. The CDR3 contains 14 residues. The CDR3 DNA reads TGTGCCAGTAGTACGAACCCCGACATCTATGGCTACACCTTC. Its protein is CASSTNPDIYGYTF.

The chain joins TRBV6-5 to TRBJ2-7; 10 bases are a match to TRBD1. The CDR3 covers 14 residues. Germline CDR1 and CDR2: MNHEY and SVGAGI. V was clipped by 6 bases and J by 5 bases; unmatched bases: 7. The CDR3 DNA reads TGTGCCAGCAGGACCGGGACAGGGGACCACGAGCAGTACTTC. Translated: CASRTGTGDHEQYF.

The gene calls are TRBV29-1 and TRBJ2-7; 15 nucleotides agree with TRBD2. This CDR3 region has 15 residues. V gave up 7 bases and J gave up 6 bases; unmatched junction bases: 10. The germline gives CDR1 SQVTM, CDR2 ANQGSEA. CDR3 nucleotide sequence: TGCAGCGCCACTGGACTAGCGGGAGGGCCCGGCGAGCAGTACTTC. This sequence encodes CSATGLAGGPGEQYF.

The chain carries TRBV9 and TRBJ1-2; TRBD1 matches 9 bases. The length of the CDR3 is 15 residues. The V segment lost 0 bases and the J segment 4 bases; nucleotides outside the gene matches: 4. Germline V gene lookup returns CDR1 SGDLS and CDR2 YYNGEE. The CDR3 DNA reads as TGTGCCAGCAGCGTAGGGGGACAGGGAGGCTATGGCTACACCTTC. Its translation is CASSVGGQGGYGYTF.

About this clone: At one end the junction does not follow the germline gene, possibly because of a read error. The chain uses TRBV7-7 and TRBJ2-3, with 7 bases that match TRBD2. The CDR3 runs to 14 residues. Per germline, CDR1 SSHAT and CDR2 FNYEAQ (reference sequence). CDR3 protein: CASSLEGGSDTQYF. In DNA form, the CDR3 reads TGTGCTAGCAGCTTAGAGGGCGGGAGTGATACGCAGTATTTT.

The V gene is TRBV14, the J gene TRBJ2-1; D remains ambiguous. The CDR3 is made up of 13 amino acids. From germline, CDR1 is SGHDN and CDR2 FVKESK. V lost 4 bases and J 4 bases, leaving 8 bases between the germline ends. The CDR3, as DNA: TGTGCCAGCAGCCCTGTACGGTACAATGAGCAGTTCTTC. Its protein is CASSPVRYNEQFF.

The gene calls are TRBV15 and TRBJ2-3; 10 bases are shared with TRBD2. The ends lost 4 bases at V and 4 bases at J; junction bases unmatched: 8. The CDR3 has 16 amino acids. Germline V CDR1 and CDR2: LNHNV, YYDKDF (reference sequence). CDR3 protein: CATSTGLAGDADTQYF. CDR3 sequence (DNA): TGTGCCACCAGCACTGGCCTAGCGGGAGACGCAGATACGCAGTATTTT.

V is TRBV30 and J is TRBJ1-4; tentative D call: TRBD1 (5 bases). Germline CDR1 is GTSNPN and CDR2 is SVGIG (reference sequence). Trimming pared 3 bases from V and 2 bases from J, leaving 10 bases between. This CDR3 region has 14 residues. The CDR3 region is CAWSPTATNEKLFF. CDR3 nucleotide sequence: TGTGCCTGGAGCCCGACAGCTACTAATGAAAAACTGTTTTTT.

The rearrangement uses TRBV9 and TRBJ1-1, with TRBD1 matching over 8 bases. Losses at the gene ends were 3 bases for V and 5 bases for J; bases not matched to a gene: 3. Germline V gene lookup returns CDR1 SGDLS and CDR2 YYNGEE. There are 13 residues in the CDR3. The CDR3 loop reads CASSAGGSTEAFF. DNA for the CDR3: TGTGCCAGCAGCGCAGGGGGCAGTACTGAAGCTTTCTTT.

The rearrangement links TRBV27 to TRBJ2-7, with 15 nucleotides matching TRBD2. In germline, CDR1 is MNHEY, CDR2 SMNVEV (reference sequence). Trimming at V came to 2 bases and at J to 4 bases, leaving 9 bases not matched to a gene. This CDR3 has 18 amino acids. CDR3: CASSLSNPGLAGGYEQYF. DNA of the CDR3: TGTGCCAGCAGTTTAAGTAACCCCGGACTAGCGGGAGGGTACGAGCAGTACTTC.

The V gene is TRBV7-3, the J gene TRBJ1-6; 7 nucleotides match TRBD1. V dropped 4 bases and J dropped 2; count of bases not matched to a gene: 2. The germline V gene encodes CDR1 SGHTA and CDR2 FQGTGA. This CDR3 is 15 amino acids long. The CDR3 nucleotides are TGTGCCAGCAGCTCGGGACAGCCCTATAATTCACCCCTCCACTTT. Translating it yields CASSSGQPYNSPLHF.

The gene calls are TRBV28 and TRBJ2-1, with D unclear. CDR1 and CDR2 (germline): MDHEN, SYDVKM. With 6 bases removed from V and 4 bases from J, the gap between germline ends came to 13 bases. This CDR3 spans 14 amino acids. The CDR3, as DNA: TGTGCCAGCAGCCCCCTTACGGATTACAATGAGCAGTTCTTC. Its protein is CASSPLTDYNEQFF.